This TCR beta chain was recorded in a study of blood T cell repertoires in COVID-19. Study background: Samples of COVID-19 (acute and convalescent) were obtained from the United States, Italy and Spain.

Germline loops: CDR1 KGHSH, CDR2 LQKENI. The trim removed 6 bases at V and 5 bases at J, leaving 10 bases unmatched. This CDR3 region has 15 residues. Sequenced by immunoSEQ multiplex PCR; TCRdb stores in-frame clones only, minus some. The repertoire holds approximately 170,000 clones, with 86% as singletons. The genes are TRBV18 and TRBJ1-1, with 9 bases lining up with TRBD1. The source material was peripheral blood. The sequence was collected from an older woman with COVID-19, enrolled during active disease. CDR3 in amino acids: CASSPLTDRGTEAFF. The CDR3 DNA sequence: TGTGCCAGCTCCCCTCTAACCGACAGGGGGACTGAAGCTTTCTTT.